This note documents a single T cell receptor (beta chain) sequence. Its target antigen remains unknown. No base quality information exists; no much larger clone differs at one position. This sample was included in a study of T cell responses to AZD1222 COVID-19 vaccine (TCRdb year 2021). General notes on the study: A total of 233 trial participants underwent TCR sequencing, of whom 200 to 220 received two doses of AZD1222 and about 25 received two doses of the MenACWY control vaccine. Enrollment into the trials was organized by age into subgroups of 18-55, 56-69 and 70-plus years, and those subgroups contained roughly 150, 30 and 60 TCR-sequenced participants, respectively.

The time point label, as the study defines it: about 28 days (+/-7) after the second vaccine dose. AZD1222 recipients with second doses at about 4 weeks or about 12 weeks were pooled, because spike-specific TCR depth and breadth did not differ between schedules. The vaccinee samples were drawn from two UK trials, COV001 and COV002, one of which was a single-blind randomized controlled phase 2/3 trial testing AZD1222 (ChAdOx1 nCoV-19) in healthy adults. For TCRbeta chain sequencing, PBMC samples were collected from trial participants at day 0 and at day 28 after the second dose. CDR1 and CDR2 are drawn from the germline V gene (reference sequence): LNHDA, SQIVND. Spanning cysteine to phenylalanine, the CDR3 consists of 15 amino acids. This entry keeps only the CDR3 DNA: 45 bases, framed from base 1. Relative to germline, V is 6 bases shorter and J is 1 base shorter, with 13 bases between their ends.

Beyond this particular receptor, the publication reports: Participants were mostly white British, with more females than males. The authors suggested clonal diversity may have been underestimated. The 56-69-year group was small, and its depth increase did not reach significance, likely because of low power. Nearly half of unique spike-specific TCRs reportedly recognized epitopes outside regions mutated in the B.1.351 and B.1.1.7 variants. A significant rise in spike-specific TCR breadth and depth was observed after two AZD1222 doses relative to day 0 and relative to MenACWY recipients. Only five or six AZD1222 recipients were SARS-CoV-2 seropositive at baseline, limiting conclusions about previously exposed vaccinees. No day 14 peak-response samples were available, so repertoires were characterized only after the peak T cell response. The vaccine-associated CD4 TCRs covered the entire spike protein, and the dominant responses fell in regions 160-218 and 743-854.

The CDR3 regions of human TCRbeta chains were analyzed by immunosequencing. The study's own analysis went as follows. TCRs in the repertoires were compared against a reference library of SARS-CoV-2-specific TCRs that had been generated with the MIRA antigen-specificity platform. Breadth was defined as the fraction of unique TCRs that were SARS-CoV-2-associated. Depth was defined as the fraction of total T cells that were SARS-CoV-2-associated. Using the MIRA data, each spike-specific TCR was assigned both to the spike region to which the TCR was reactive and to a CD4 or CD8 class. Log10-transformed breadth and depth values were compared by one-way ANOVA with Sidak's multiple comparisons tests. TCRdb mirrors the immuneACCESS table, restricted to in-frame sequences. Some clones are absent from its copies; in checked studies, under half trace to an unresolved V gene, and the reason for the others is unknown. For V, J and clone size, that table is used; D and trimming come from the DNA. Present in this sample are 150,000 to 200,000 clones, 90% to 95% of which were seen just once. The ten largest account for roughly 1.2% of the sample.

Specimen: peripheral blood, collected 28 days after the second AZD1222 dose. The clonotype was recovered from an adult who received the AZD1222 COVID-19 vaccine. Recombination joined TRBV19 with TRBJ1-5, with an unclear D gene assignment. In nucleotide form, the sequence is TGTGCCAGTAGCTCCACGTCCCACAGCAATCAGCCCCAGCATTTT. Translated, this is CASSSTSHSNQPQHF.